This TCR beta chain was sequenced in a study of blood T cell repertoires in COVID-19 (TCRdb year 2020). Describing the broader study: Samples covering the acute and convalescent phases of COVID-19 were provided by collaborators in the United States, Italy and Spain. The dataset comprised deeply sampled blood TCRbeta repertoires from subjects exposed to, actively infected with, or recovered from COVID-19. A de-identified subject ID, COVID-19 status, age in years and sex were almost always included in the sample metadata. The samples were drawn from two sources: the first 160 participants of the ongoing ImmuneRACE study, and about 1,300 subjects contributed by 6 global collaborators. Where HLA class I and class II types were available, the types were taken from metadata supplied by the sample provider, not from assay-based typing. The repertoires were made available in a free public database intended to serve as a resource for research on the immune response to SARS-CoV-2. The prospective study material was composed of cDNA or gDNA derived from T cells, B-cell-depleted T cells, or PBMCs.

TCRbeta CDR3 regions were amplified from genomic DNA using the immunoSEQ Assay, a bias-controlled multiplex PCR. As for the original processing: The number of nucleated cells in each sample was estimated by amplification of reference gene primers within the assay. Sequence reads were collapsed and filtered to measure the absolute abundance of every unique TCRbeta CDR3 rearrangement. For each sample, productive Simpson clonality was calculated as the square root of Simpson's diversity index across productive rearrangements. TCRdb's version of the immuneACCESS table is confined to in-frame rearrangements and falls short of the full clone set. An unresolved V gene accounts for under half of the shortfall where checked; the remainder is of unknown origin. The D gene and trimming were derived from the DNA, and the V and J assignments and clone size from that table. For this sample the table gives 150,000 to 200,000 clones, of which 65% to 80% were detected only once. The top ten clonotypes cover around a sixth of the sample.

Findings and caveats that apply to the study as a whole: Clinical and demographic metadata were provided uncurated, with the amount varying by source and participant.

As concerns this clone: Its antigen target is currently unknown. Base quality data are lacking; no much larger clone is found one base away.

The junction shows trimming of 5 bases on V and 13 bases on J, and the gene matches do not reach 12 bases of it. CDR1 and CDR2, looked up from the germline V gene (reference sequence), are MNHEY and SMNVEV. Counted from cysteine to phenylalanine, this CDR3 has 15 amino acids. Left in the record is the CDR3 DNA by itself, 45 bases read in frame from the first base. Enrolling through a virtual design, the prospective study's participants ranged in age from about 18 to 89 years and lived across 24 United States geographic areas. In the prospective study, participants were assigned to cohorts based on the clinical history participants reported in a screening survey and a study questionnaire. In the prospective study, whole blood, serum and a nasopharyngeal or oropharyngeal swab were collected from each participant by mobile phlebotomists. Over an approximately 2-month period, participants in the prospective study had the option of providing additional blood draws and questionnaires. Before DNA extraction, blood samples from the prospective study were shipped at room temperature or frozen.

The receptor was isolated from a woman aged 45-65 years with acute COVID-19. The specimen sequenced was PBMCs or T cells enriched from blood (not recorded which). The rearranged chain carries TRBV27 and TRBJ1-6; 9 central bases correspond to TRBD1. CDR3 sequence: CASSTGQGYRLPLHF. Here is the DNA: TGTGCCAGCAGTACGGGACAGGGCTATCGATTGCCCCTCCACTTT.